This paragraph covers one TCR beta chain sequence. Germline assignment: CDR1 LNHNV and CDR2 YYDKDF (reference sequence). CDR3 size: 16 residues. Trimming left V 3 bases short and J 5 bases short, with 17 bases between. The data are from a study of T cells after yellow fever vaccination. One entry per CDR3 protein results from TCRdb running MiXCR on the 5' RACE reads. Altogether 400,000 to 450,000 distinct CDR3 sequences are present, approximately 19% being singletons, with the ten largest covering about 18%. Sequenced here: PBMCs, sampled before the yellow fever booster vaccination. The gene calls are TRBV15 and TRBJ2-1; the D gene is possibly TRBD2 (7 bases). This TCR came from a man younger than 35 who received the YFV17D yellow fever vaccine. The CDR3 nucleotides read TGTGCCACCAGCAGCCGGGGGGATGGGGGCAACAATGAGCAGTTCTTC. Translated, it gives CATSSRGDGGNNEQFF. Using reference TRBV15 and TRBJ2-1 for the parts outside the CDR3, the full variable domain is DAMVIQNPRYQVTQFGKPVTLSCSQTLNHNVMYWYQQKSSQAPKLLFHYYDKDFNNEADTPDNFQSRRPNTSFCFLDIRSPGLGDTAMYLCATSSRGDGGNNEQFFGPGTRLTVL.